Presented here are 30 T cell receptor beta chains from one specimen sequenced in a study of human CD8 memory T cell subsets. TCR beta was sequenced from UMI-tagged 5' RACE libraries. No DNA is given; TCRdb re-called the 5' RACE reads and lists each CDR3 protein once. The sample totals thousands of distinct CDR3 sequences. Classification as TPEX applied to CCR7+ PD-1+ TIGIT+ early memory CD8+ T cells bearing exhausted-like traits. Sequenced input: CD8+ T cells from PBMCs. Receptors were obtained from a human donor in good health.

The V and J genes are TRBV7-9 and TRBJ2-4; no DNA is available, so the TRBD1 call from TCRdb remains unchecked. This CDR3 spans 13 amino acids. Germline values: CDR1 SEHNR, CDR2 FQNEAQ (reference sequence). CDR3 in amino acids: CASSLGDPNIQYF.

The chain links TRBV12-3 or TRBV12-4 to TRBJ2-7. The CDR3 has 14 amino acids. CDR3 residues: CASTGPSDPYEQYF.

The chain uses TRBV12-3 or TRBV12-4 and TRBJ2-2; TCRdb returns TRBD2, unconfirmable since there is no DNA. There are 15 residues in the CDR3. Here the CDR3 reads CASSGLAEATGELFF.

The chain recombines TRBV15 with TRBJ2-5; TCRdb's D gene call, TRBD2, goes unchecked for lack of DNA. CDR1 LNHNV and CDR2 YYDKDF come from the germline V gene (reference sequence). CDR3 length equals 15 residues. Here the CDR3 reads CATSRETSAGETQYF.

The chain recombines TRBV20-1 with TRBJ1-5; TCRdb designates TRBD1, a call that cannot be tested without DNA. Germline lookup yields CDR1 DFQATT and CDR2 SNEGSKA (reference sequence). CDR3 length: 14 residues. CDR3 loop: CSARHRAPGQPQHF.

Considering frequency, this clonotype is medium-sized. The rearrangement links TRBV7-9 to TRBJ2-5; TCRdb's D call, TRBD1, is unchecked because there is no DNA. Germline values: CDR1 SEHNR, CDR2 FQNEAQ (reference sequence). The CDR3 consists of 15 residues. This chain's CDR3 is CASSSSMGHQETQYF.

The J gene is TRBJ2-1, the V gene TRBV27; TCRdb lists TRBD2, though no DNA is available to test this call. Looked up from germline, CDR1 is MNHEY and CDR2 is SMNVEV (reference sequence). This CDR3 is 17 amino acids long. CDR3 amino acids: CASSLSGTASSYNEQFF.

The rearrangement links TRBV5-1 to TRBJ2-7. CDR3 size: 11 residues. Germline V CDR1 and CDR2: SGHRS, YFSETQ. CDR3 protein: CASSFQGEQYF.

The V gene is TRBV14, the J gene TRBJ2-1. This CDR3 is built from 11 residues. Germline CDR1 SGHDN, CDR2 FVKESK. The CDR3 here is CASSLYNEQFF. Combining the CDR3 with reference TRBV14 and TRBJ2-1 gives the whole variable domain EAGVTQFPSHSVIEKGQTVTLRCDPISGHDNLYWYRRVMGKEIKFLLHFVKESKQDESGMPNNRFLAERTGGTYSTLKVQPAELEDSGVYFCASSLYNEQFFGPGTRLTVL.

This clonotype is called medium-sized based on its frequency. The chain links TRBV10-3 to TRBJ2-3; TCRdb's D call of TRBD1 is untestable without DNA. The CDR3 length is 15 residues. Germline V gives CDR1 ENHRY, CDR2 SYGVKD. The CDR3 is CAISEPDRLTDTQYF.

The chain joins TRBV28 to TRBJ2-1; TCRdb reports TRBD1, a call that lacks DNA to check it against. The CDR3 extends over 16 amino acids. CDR1 and CDR2 from the germline V gene are MDHEN and SYDVKM. CDR3 sequence: CASSSPEGGSYNEQFF. Full variable domain (outside the CDR3, taken from reference TRBV28 and TRBJ2-1): DVKVTQSSRYLVKRTGEKVFLECVQDMDHENMFWYRQDPGLGLRLIYFSYDVKMKEKGDIPEGYSVSREKKERFSLILESASTNQTSMYLCASSSPEGGSYNEQFFGPGTRLTVL.

Considering frequency, this clonotype is large. This chain links TRBV6-6 with TRBJ2-3; TCRdb gives TRBD2 as the D gene, but with no DNA this cannot be confirmed. Germline lookup yields CDR1 MNHNY and CDR2 SVGAGI (reference sequence). This CDR3 contains 18 residues. Here the CDR3 reads CASSTPGGNPTSTDTQYF.

The rearrangement joins TRBV2 to TRBJ1-4; with no DNA, the TCRdb D assignment of TRBD1 cannot be verified. The length of the CDR3 is 18 residues. CDR1 and CDR2 (germline): SNHLY, FYNNEI. This chain's CDR3 is CASRAPGQGPLLGEKLFF.

This clonotype counts as medium-sized by frequency. The V call is TRBV5-1, the J call TRBJ2-7; TCRdb indicates TRBD1, and absent DNA this call remains unverified. The CDR3 spans 15 residues. Germline lookup yields CDR1 SGHRS and CDR2 YFSETQ. The CDR3 here is CASSKGGDLPTGQYF.

This clonotype registers medium-sized (0.01 to 0.1%) by frequency. V gene TRBV19 combines with J gene TRBJ2-1; TCRdb outputs TRBD1, but without DNA this stays unchecked. Germline V lookup: CDR1 LNHDA, CDR2 SQIVND (reference sequence). The CDR3 is made up of 16 amino acids. This chain's CDR3 is CSLGESPLYVDNEQFF.

The chain couples TRBV13 to TRBJ2-7; without DNA, the TCRdb call of TRBD1 cannot be checked. The CDR3 runs to 15 residues. The germline V gene has CDR1 PRHDT and CDR2 FYEKMQ (reference sequence). CDR3 region: CASRQRGGPFYEQYF.

This chain joins TRBV6-5 and TRBJ2-5. The CDR3 has 13 amino acids. Germline V gives CDR1 MNHEY, CDR2 SVGAGI. CDR3 in amino acids: CASSYSSQETQYF.

The chain couples TRBV7-9 to TRBJ2-3; TCRdb outputs TRBD1, but without DNA this stays unchecked. Germline V lookup: CDR1 SEHNR, CDR2 FQNEAQ (reference sequence). CDR3 length equals 15 residues. The CDR3 sequence: CASSFGQGLWDTQYF. The variable domain in full, with the rest retrieved from reference TRBV7-9 and TRBJ2-3, is DTGVSQNPRHKITKRGQNVTFRCDPISEHNRLYWYRQTLGQGPEFLTYFQNEAQLEKSRLLSDRFSAERPKGSFSTLEIQRTEQGDSAMYLCASSFGQGLWDTQYFGPGTRLTVL.

This chain uses TRBV3-1 with TRBJ2-5; TCRdb indicates TRBD1, and absent DNA this call remains unverified. Per the germline V gene, CDR1 is LGHDT and CDR2 is YNNKEL (reference sequence). This CDR3 spans 15 amino acids. CDR3: CASSPLGGAGETQYF.

This chain links TRBV7-3 with TRBJ2-6. This CDR3 region has 16 residues. Germline V gene lookup returns CDR1 SGHTA and CDR2 FQGTGA. CDR3: CASSLISGSGANVLTF.

The genes are TRBV10-2 and TRBJ2-1; as DNA is missing, the TRBD1 call by TCRdb cannot be tested. The CDR3 contains 14 residues. CDR1 is WSHSY, CDR2 SAAADI, per germline. CDR3: CASAAGASYNEQFF.

The gene calls are TRBV9 and TRBJ2-1. Per germline, CDR1 SGDLS and CDR2 YYNGEE. The CDR3 contains 17 residues. This CDR3 reads CASSTRFSDGSYNEQFF. The variable domain in full, completed from reference TRBV9 and TRBJ2-1, reads DSGVTQTPKHLITATGQRVTLRCSPRSGDLSVYWYQQSLDQGLQFLIQYYNGEERAKGNILERFSAQQFPDLHSELNLSSLELGDSALYFCASSTRFSDGSYNEQFFGPGTRLTVL.

The chain links TRBV13 to TRBJ2-1; TCRdb designates TRBD1, a call that cannot be tested without DNA. Germline values: CDR1 PRHDT, CDR2 FYEKMQ (reference sequence). This CDR3 has 15 residues. The CDR3 reads CASSWGRRGDNEQFF. Filled out from reference TRBV13 and TRBJ2-1, the complete variable domain reads AAGVIQSPRHLIKEKRETATLKCYPIPRHDTVYWYQQGPGQDPQFLISFYEKMQSDKGSIPDRFSAQQFSDYHSELNMSSLELGDSALYFCASSWGRRGDNEQFFGPGTRLTVL.

V gene TRBV14 combines with J gene TRBJ1-1; TCRdb's D call, TRBD1, is unchecked because there is no DNA. Germline assignment: CDR1 SGHDN and CDR2 FVKESK. This CDR3 spans 16 amino acids. The CDR3 spells CASSPGRGTLNTEAFF.

The chain is built from TRBV11-2 and TRBJ2-1. This CDR3 has 16 residues. The germline V gene has CDR1 SGHAT and CDR2 FQNNGV. CDR3 residues: CASSLVPSRSYNEQFF.

The rearrangement uses TRBV7-9 and TRBJ2-3; the D call from TCRdb, TRBD1, cannot be confirmed without DNA. CDR1 and CDR2 from the germline V gene are SEHNR and FQNEAQ (reference sequence). The CDR3 is made up of 13 amino acids. This chain's CDR3 is CASSPPAGDTQYF.

The chain joins TRBV2 to TRBJ2-7; TCRdb lists TRBD2, though no DNA is available to test this call. This CDR3 region has 13 residues. From germline, CDR1 is SNHLY and CDR2 FYNNEI. The CDR3: CASKSGLAYEQYF.

The rearrangement links TRBV6-1 to TRBJ2-7; the TCRdb D gene call, TRBD1, has no DNA to confirm it. The CDR3 runs 14 residues. CDR1 is MNHNS, CDR2 SASEGT, per germline. The CDR3 sequence is CASLLGVPPYEQYF.

The chain combines TRBV15 with TRBJ1-2; TCRdb's D call of TRBD1 is untestable without DNA. The CDR3 consists of 17 residues. Germline-derived CDR1 and CDR2 are LNHNV and YYDKDF (reference sequence). CDR3: CATSRDPLTGVGIGYTF.

The chain joins TRBV9 to TRBJ2-2; the TRBD1 assignment by TCRdb is unverifiable without DNA. This CDR3 has 14 amino acids. The germline V gene has CDR1 SGDLS and CDR2 YYNGEE. CDR3 in amino acids: CASTPHDDTGELFF.